Presented here are 9 T cell receptor beta chains from one specimen sequenced in a study of sequential checkpoint blockade in melanoma (dated 2019 in TCRdb). Library method: the immunoSEQ multiplex PCR assay. TCRdb holds this immuneACCESS table with in-frame rearrangements only. Some clones are missing; in checked studies, unresolved V genes explain under half, and the rest has no known cause. The sample contains about 17,000 clones, 69% of them found a single time. Approximately 19% of the sample is in the top ten clones. The treatment or condition label for this specimen denotes: randomized to nivolumab then ipilimumab (arm A) or the reverse (arm B). Sequencing was performed on CD8+ T cells sorted from blood (inferred from file names), taken from a patient given nivolumab and ipilimumab in sequence. The receptors were gathered from a human donor with melanoma.

This clone was seen just once. This sequence joins TRBV18 and TRBJ1-1, with D uncertain. The CDR3 contains 16 residues. Germline-derived CDR1 and CDR2 are KGHSH and LQKENI. The V end was cut by 2 bases, the J end by 3 bases, with 16 bases between. CDR3 nucleotide sequence: TGTGCCAGCTCACCATGGTTTTCCGTCGAGGACACTGAAGCTTTCTTT. Its translation is CASSPWFSVEDTEAFF.

This chain uses TRBV5-5 with TRBJ2-7; 7 positions agree with TRBD2. CDR3 length: 16 amino acids. Trimming at V came to 4 bases and at J to 0 bases, leaving 10 bases not matched to a gene. CDR1 is SGHKS and CDR2 is YYEKEE in the germline V gene (reference sequence). CDR3 bases: TGTGCCAGCAGCGTTGGGTGGGACTATACCTCCTACGAGCAGTACTTC. This codes for CASSVGWDYTSYEQYF. Looking up the rest from reference TRBV5-5 and TRBJ2-7 gives the full variable domain: DAGVTQSPTHLIKTRGQQVTLRCSPISGHKSVSWYQQVLGQGPQFIFQYYEKEERGRGNFPDRFSARQFPNYSSELNVNALLLGDSALYLCASSVGWDYTSYEQYFGPGTRLTVT.

The chain employs TRBV7-6 and TRBJ2-5; unclear D gene. Germline CDR1 reads SGHVS; CDR2 reads FNYEAQ. With 5 bases removed from V and 2 bases from J, the gap between germline ends came to 18 bases. This CDR3 comprises 16 residues. CDR3 residues: CASSPWLAETQETQYF. CDR3 in DNA: TGTGCCAGCAGCCCCTGGTTGGCGGAGACGCAAGAGACCCAGTACTTC.

This chain connects TRBV6-5 to TRBJ2-7, with D possibly matching TRBD1 (6 bases). The CDR3 spans 13 residues. Germline V gene data show CDR1 as MNHEY and CDR2 as SVGAGI. The V gene lost 8 bases and the J gene lost 6 bases, with 17 bases spanning the gap. CDR3 DNA: TGTGCCAGCCGTCTCACAGGGTCGGGCGAGCAGTACTTC. Amino acid sequence: CASRLTGSGEQYF.

This clone was seen only a few times. V and J are TRBV7-2 and TRBJ2-7; maybe TRBD2 (5 bases). Germline CDR1 and CDR2: SGHTA and FQGNSA. The CDR3 spans 15 residues. V gave up 1 base and J gave up 0 bases, with 10 bases separating them. Here the CDR3 reads CASSLGLGSSYEQYF. The CDR3 bases are TGTGCCAGCAGCTTAGGGTTGGGGAGCTCCTACGAGCAGTACTTC.

The J gene is TRBJ2-7, the V gene TRBV2; tentative D call: TRBD2 (7 bases). Germline lookup yields CDR1 SNHLY and CDR2 FYNNEI. The germline V and J ends were trimmed by 4 bases and 7 bases, with 29 bases remaining between them. This CDR3 region has 18 residues. The CDR3 loop is CASSGEAGATLLSLEQYF. In DNA form, the CDR3 reads TGTGCCAGCAGTGGGGAGGCGGGGGCGACCCTACTCTCACTGGAGCAGTACTTC.

V usage is TRBV27 and J usage is TRBJ2-1; no firm D call. Germline V gives CDR1 MNHEY, CDR2 SMNVEV (reference sequence). V lost 0 bases, J lost 7 bases, and 7 bases lay in between. The CDR3 runs to 13 residues. CDR3 bases: TGTGCCAGCAGTTTATCCACTACGAATGAGCAGTTCTTC. Translating gives CASSLSTTNEQFF.

This chain links TRBV30 with TRBJ1-4; D is perhaps TRBD1 (5 bases). Germline values: CDR1 GTSNPN, CDR2 SVGIG (reference sequence). This CDR3 contains 15 residues. Deletions cut 4 bases from V and 4 bases from J, with 16 bases between. CDR3 in amino acids: CAWTMERGVNEKLFF. Here the CDR3 DNA reads TGTGCCTGGACCATGGAGCGGGGCGTTAATGAAAAACTGTTTTTT.

The chain has TRBV7-2 and TRBJ2-7; TRBD2 is a possible D gene (6 bases). The CDR3 consists of 15 residues. Germline V gives CDR1 SGHTA, CDR2 FQGNSA. V lost 4 bases and J lost 4, with 17 bases in between. As DNA, the CDR3 is TGTGCCAGCAGCTCCGGGTCGGGTGGGACTTACGAGCAGTACTTC. Protein product: CASSSGSGGTYEQYF.